The 21 T cell receptor beta chains given below trace back to one sample, sequenced in a study of Tregs in tolerant kidney transplant recipients. TCRdb's copy holds only in-frame clones and misses some; the assay was immunoSEQ multiplex PCR. In the table there are roughly 54,000 clones, around 90% of which are singletons. Recipients received nonmyeloablative bone marrow transplants from related graft donors, with transient mixed chimerism. The specimen was CD8+ T cells from blood (PBMCs), collected 12 months after the transplant. The receptors were sampled from a human patient who received a combined kidney and bone marrow transplant. A subset of T cells may come from the graft donor.

The chain joins TRBV27 to TRBJ2-1; 10 bases fit TRBD2. J was trimmed by 4 bases and V by 5 bases; bases with no gene match: 5. This CDR3 is built from 15 residues. The germline V gene encodes CDR1 MNHEY and CDR2 SMNVEV (reference sequence). DNA for the CDR3: TGTGCCAGCAGTCTGGGACTAGCGTCTTACAATGAGCAGTTCTTC. Protein product: CASSLGLASYNEQFF.

This clone came up once. This chain links TRBV9 with TRBJ1-4; perhaps TRBD1 as D (5 bases). The V gene's germline CDR1 is SGDLS and CDR2 YYNGEE. There are 15 residues in the CDR3. V lost 4 bases, J lost 3 bases, and 13 bases lay in between. CDR3 sequence: CASSPEGESNEKLFF. The DNA for the CDR3 is TGTGCCAGCAGCCCCGAAGGGGAATCTAATGAAAAACTGTTTTTT.

The chain has TRBV5-4 and TRBJ1-2, with 8 nucleotides matching TRBD1. V lost 4 bases and J lost 1; bases outside the gene matches: 6. Germline CDR1 and CDR2: SGHNT and YYREEE (reference sequence). The CDR3 extends over 15 amino acids. CDR3 loop: CASSPYRGFNYGYTF. CDR3 bases: TGTGCCAGCAGCCCCTACAGGGGGTTTAACTATGGCTACACCTTC.

This chain connects TRBV6-6 to TRBJ2-7; a weak D match, TRBD1 (6 bases). CDR1 and CDR2 (germline): MNHNY, SVGAGI (reference sequence). This CDR3 comprises 14 residues. V lost 2 bases and J 3 bases, leaving 11 bases between the germline ends. The CDR3 sequence is CASSYGIQGYEQYF. CDR3 nucleotide sequence: TGTGCCAGCAGTTACGGAATACAGGGCTACGAGCAGTACTTC.

This chain uses TRBV7-9 with TRBJ2-2, with 9 bases aligning to TRBD1. Germline V CDR1 and CDR2: SEHNR, FQNEAQ (reference sequence). V was clipped by 5 bases and J by 2 bases; unmatched bases: 9. CDR3 length: 17 residues. DNA of the CDR3: TGTGCCAGCAGCCTAAGCCGGGACAGGGACAACACCGGGGAGCTGTTTTTT. It yields the protein CASSLSRDRDNTGELFF.

This clone was counted once. The chain is built from TRBV7-9 and TRBJ2-1; 9 bases fit TRBD2. The length of the CDR3 is 16 residues. Looked up from germline, CDR1 is SEHNR and CDR2 is FQNEAQ (reference sequence). V trimming: 2 bases; J trimming: 0 bases; junction bases outside the gene matches: 2. The CDR3 DNA sequence: TGTGCCAGCAGCTTAAATAGCGGGAGCTCCTACAATGAGCAGTTCTTC. Amino acids: CASSLNSGSSYNEQFF.

The chain is built from TRBV4-2 and TRBJ2-5; TRBD2 agrees at 9 bases. The DNA matches TRBJ2-7 better at its end, which makes the J call doubtful. CDR1 is LGHNA, CDR2 YNFKEQ, per germline. The CDR3 runs to 16 residues. The DNA of the CDR3 is TGTGCCAGCAGCCCGCCGCGGGAGGGGTTATCCTACGAGCAGTACTTC. Its translation is CASSPPREGLSYEQYF.

The chain joins TRBV27 to TRBJ1-2; a possible D gene is TRBD1 (6 bases). Trimming took 3 bases from V and 7 from J, leaving 15 bases between them. CDR1 is MNHEY and CDR2 is SMNVEV in the germline V gene (reference sequence). The CDR3 loop spans 14 amino acids. The chain's CDR3 is CASSLGGGVFGYTF. The CDR3 DNA sequence: TGTGCCAGCAGTTTGGGAGGGGGGGTCTTTGGCTACACCTTC.

V and J are TRBV27 and TRBJ2-7, with 7 bases identical to TRBD1. Per the germline V gene, CDR1 is MNHEY and CDR2 is SMNVEV (reference sequence). The CDR3 is 14 residues long. The junction had 5 bases not matched to a gene; V was cut back by 3 bases and J by 3 bases. CDR3 sequence (DNA): TGTGCCAGCAGTTTTCTTGCAGGGGGCTACGAGCAGTACTTC. Protein: CASSFLAGGYEQYF.

The chain employs TRBV28 and TRBJ2-2; D may be TRBD1 (6 bases). Per the germline V gene, CDR1 is MDHEN and CDR2 is SYDVKM. CDR3 size: 15 residues. Trimming removed 5 bases from V and 3 bases from J, with 13 bases in between. For the CDR3, the DNA is TGTGCCAGCAGTCCGACGGACAGCTACACCGGGGAGCTGTTTTTT. It is translated as CASSPTDSYTGELFF.

The chain carries TRBV30 and TRBJ2-3; 8 positions agree with TRBD1. V lost 7 bases, J lost 2 bases, and 8 bases stayed unmatched. CDR3 length: 14 amino acids. Germline V gene data show CDR1 as GTSNPN and CDR2 as SVGIG (reference sequence). CDR3 nucleotides: TGTGCCTACAAACTCAGGGGGCTCACAGATACGCAGTATTTT. This gives the protein CAYKLRGLTDTQYF.

This chain uses TRBV5-5 with TRBJ2-7; 9 positions agree with TRBD1. The CDR3 is 18 amino acids. Germline V lookup: CDR1 SGHKS, CDR2 YYEKEE (reference sequence). Trimming took 1 base from V and 0 from J; bases not matched to a gene: 11. This CDR3 reads CASSLTGGAFSSSYEQYF. The CDR3 bases are TGTGCCAGCAGCTTGACAGGGGGCGCCTTTTCGAGCTCCTACGAGCAGTACTTC.

A word on this clone: This CDR3 is also generated by other DNA sequences in the sample. This chain uses TRBV6-5 with TRBJ2-7; tentatively, D is TRBD2 (5 bases). From germline, CDR1 is MNHEY and CDR2 SVGAGI. This CDR3 is 14 amino acids long. V was trimmed by 0 bases and J by 0 bases, leaving 6 bases between them. CDR3 DNA sequence: TGTGCCAGCAGTTACTCGGGGAGCTCCTACGAGCAGTACTTC. Residues: CASSYSGSSYEQYF.

The V and J genes are TRBV27 and TRBJ1-2; 8 bases match TRBD1. Germline loops: CDR1 MNHEY, CDR2 SMNVEV (reference sequence). CDR3 length equals 16 residues. V trimming: 2 bases; J trimming: 4 bases; junction bases outside the gene matches: 9. This chain's CDR3 is CASSLGRTGYPYGYTF. CDR3 DNA: TGTGCCAGCAGTTTAGGACGGACAGGGTACCCCTATGGCTACACCTTC.

This chain uses TRBV27 with TRBJ2-1, with D tentatively TRBD1 (6 bases). This CDR3 is 15 amino acids long. Germline V gives CDR1 MNHEY, CDR2 SMNVEV (reference sequence). V dropped 2 bases and J dropped 3 bases, with 11 bases sitting between them. CDR3 region: CASSLGQGSYNEQFF. The DNA for the CDR3 is TGTGCCAGCAGTTTAGGGCAGGGGAGCTACAATGAGCAGTTCTTC.

The V gene is TRBV7-6, the J gene TRBJ2-2; 9 bases are a match to TRBD2. The CDR3 totals 16 residues. V trimming: 5 bases; J trimming: 4 bases; junction bases outside the gene matches: 8. Per germline, CDR1 SGHVS and CDR2 FNYEAQ. The CDR3 DNA reads TGTGCCAGCAGCCCCACGACTAGCGGAGCCACCGGGGAGCTGTTTTTT. This translates into CASSPTTSGATGELFF.

This sequence joins TRBV7-9 and TRBJ2-1; 7 bases are shared with TRBD2. The trim removed 5 bases at V and 7 bases at J, leaving 5 bases unmatched. The CDR3 contains 13 residues. CDR1 and CDR2 (germline): SEHNR, FQNEAQ (reference sequence). The CDR3 DNA sequence: TGTGCCAGCAGCCAGGGACTATTAAATGAGCAGTTCTTC. This gives the protein CASSQGLLNEQFF.

This clone rates as medium-sized (0.01 to 0.1%). The chain is built from TRBV28 and TRBJ1-4; unclear D gene. CDR3 length equals 16 residues. Germline CDR1 is MDHEN and CDR2 is SYDVKM. Trimming left V 6 bases short and J 8 bases short, with 22 bases between. CDR3 sequence (DNA): TGTGCCAGCAGCCGCAATCCACAGAAGGCTTTGGAAAAACTGTTTTTT. The encoded protein is CASSRNPQKALEKLFF.

This chain connects TRBV19 to TRBJ2-1; a weak D match, TRBD2 (6 bases). Trimming cost V 3 bases and J 0 bases, with 9 bases left between them. This CDR3 has 15 residues. Germline CDR1 is LNHDA and CDR2 is SQIVND (reference sequence). The CDR3 region is CASSITSLSYNEQFF. CDR3 nucleotides: TGTGCCAGTAGTATTACTAGCCTCTCCTACAATGAGCAGTTCTTC.

V and J are TRBV4-3 and TRBJ2-1; D possibly corresponds to TRBD2 (6 bases). The CDR3 totals 13 residues. The germline gives CDR1 LGHNA, CDR2 YSLEER. Trimming left V 1 base short and J 7 bases short, with 8 bases between. CDR3 in amino acids: CASSQGLGNEQFF. CDR3 DNA sequence: TGCGCCAGCAGCCAAGGACTAGGGAATGAGCAGTTCTTC.

This clone qualifies as medium-sized. The chain employs TRBV28 and TRBJ2-3; D unresolved. Germline V gene lookup returns CDR1 MDHEN and CDR2 SYDVKM. Trimming shortened V by 3 bases and J by 0 bases, and 7 bases separated the two germline ends. There are 14 residues in the CDR3. The CDR3 is CASSLAGSTDTQYF. CDR3 sequence (DNA): TGTGCCAGCAGTTTGGCAGGAAGCACAGATACGCAGTATTTT.